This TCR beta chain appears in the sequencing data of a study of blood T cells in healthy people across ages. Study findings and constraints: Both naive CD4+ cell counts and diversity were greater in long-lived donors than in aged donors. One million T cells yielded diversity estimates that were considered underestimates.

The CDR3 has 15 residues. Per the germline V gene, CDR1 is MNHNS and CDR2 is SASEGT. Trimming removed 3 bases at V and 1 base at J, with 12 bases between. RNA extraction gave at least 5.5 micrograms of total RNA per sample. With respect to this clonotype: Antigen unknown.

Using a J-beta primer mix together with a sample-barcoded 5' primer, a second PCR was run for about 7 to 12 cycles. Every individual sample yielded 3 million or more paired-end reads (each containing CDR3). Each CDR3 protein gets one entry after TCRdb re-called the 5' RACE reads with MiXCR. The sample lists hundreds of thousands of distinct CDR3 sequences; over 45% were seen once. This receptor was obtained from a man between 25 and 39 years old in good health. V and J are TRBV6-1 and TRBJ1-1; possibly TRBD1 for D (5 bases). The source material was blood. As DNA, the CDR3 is TGTGCCAGCAGTGATCGGGGCAGCGAGAACACTGAAGCTTTCTTT. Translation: CASSDRGSENTEAFF.